The TCR beta chain under discussion was sequenced for a study of shared clonotypes between healthy human individuals. The data were produced by immunoSEQ multiplex PCR, yet TCRdb's version contains in-frame clones alone and is incomplete. The sample comprises about 1.5 million clones, 98% of which are singletons, and 0.45% rests with the top ten. Germline V CDR1 and CDR2: SGHVS, FQNEAQ. The V gene lost 0 bases and the J gene lost 4 bases, with 6 bases spanning the gap. The CDR3 loop spans 13 amino acids. The chain combines TRBV7-8 with TRBJ1-2; D uncertain. This sequence originates from a young man in good health. Sequenced material: naive CD4+ T cells sorted from blood. Subset given: CD45RA+ positively selected. The CDR3 sequence is CASSLASGYGYTF. CDR3 sequence (DNA): TGTGCCAGCAGCTTAGCGAGTGGCTATGGCTACACCTTC.